Reported below is one T cell receptor (beta chain). Random hexamers primed reverse transcription of about 0.45 to 1 ug RNA. MiXCR was run by TCRdb on the immunoSEQ multiplex PCR reads, yielding one entry per CDR3 protein. The data show 85,000 to 95,000 distinct CDR3 sequences, just under 95% seen once. The data originate from a study of CD8 T cells in Susac syndrome. About the study: At blood draw, Susac syndrome patients were therapy-naive, on corticosteroids, or on intravenous immunoglobulin alone.

CDR3 length equals 13 residues. Trimming took off 0 bases at V and 4 bases at J, with 6 bases between the two ends. Germline V gene sequence: CDR1 SGDLS, CDR2 YYNGEE. What was sequenced was CD4+ T cells from PBMCs. The source is a human donor with Susac syndrome. This chain joins TRBV9 and TRBJ2-3; no clear D. Here the CDR3 reads CASSVGSPDTQYF. CDR3 bases: TGTGCCAGCAGCGTAGGCTCTCCAGATACGCAGTATTTT.